This is a list of T cell receptor beta chains from one sample in a study of blood T cell repertoires in COVID-19. This table comes from immunoSEQ multiplex PCR, and its TCRdb copy is limited to in-frame clones, with some not included. The table records over 200,000 clones, 85% to 90% of them present only once. Material for sequencing was peripheral blood. These TCRs come from a woman aged 55 to 70 with acute or convalescent COVID-19. Both conserved end residues are part of each CDR3. The order of the fields is D gene, J gene, clone size, V gene, CDR3 DNA, CDR3 protein. D genes are given only for firm matches. Not all rows give a size; the values are once, few, many and, for expanded clones, a class.

.	TRBJ2-7	.	TRBV7-9	TGTGCCAGCAGCTTAGTATCGGTACAGGGCACGAAGGACGAGCAGTACTTC	CASSLVSVQGTKDEQYF
.	TRBJ2-5	.	TRBV6-5	TGTGCCAGCAGTTACGCGGGGTACCAAGAGACCCAGTACTTC	CASSYAGYQETQYF
.	TRBJ1-2	.	TRBV30	TGTGCCTGGAGTGTGAGAGGAAAGGGCTACACCTTC	CAWSVRGKGYTF
TRBD1	TRBJ2-3	.	TRBV4-1	TGCGCCAGCAGCCGGGACAGAAGCACAGATACGCAGTATTTT	CASSRDRSTDTQYF
.	TRBJ1-1	.	TRBV27	TGTGCCAGCAGTTTAAGGGGATACGCTGAAGCTTTCTTT	CASSLRGYAEAFF
TRBD1	TRBJ1-2	.	TRBV5-4	TGTGCCAGCAGCTTGGCCGGGACAGGTTCCTATGGCTACACCTTC	CASSLAGTGSYGYTF
.	TRBJ1-3	.	TRBV19	TGTGCCAGTAGTATCGATCCGGCTGGAAACACCATATATTTT	CASSIDPAGNTIYF
TRBD1	TRBJ1-5	.	TRBV19	TGTGCCAGTACTGAGTACTGGGACAGCAGTATGGAGCCCCAGCATTTT	CASTEYWDSSMEPQHF
TRBD2	TRBJ2-7	.	TRBV3-1/TRBV3-2	TGTGCCAGCAGCCAAATACTAGCGGCTCGCTACGAGCAGTACTTC	CASSQILAARYEQYF
TRBD1	TRBJ1-1	few	TRBV5-6	TGTGCCAGCAGCTCCCTACAGGGGTATTTGACTGAAGCTTTCTTT	CASSSLQGYLTEAFF
TRBD1	TRBJ1-5	.	TRBV19	TGTGCCAGTACCCTACAGGGGCGGCAGCCCCAGCATTTT	CASTLQGRQPQHF
TRBD1	TRBJ1-4	.	TRBV19	TGTGCCAGTAGTCACCGGGACAGGAATGAAAAACTGTTTTTT	CASSHRDRNEKLFF
.	TRBJ1-3	.	TRBV28	TGTGCCAGCAGTTTTTCCGCGGGAAACACCATATATTTT	CASSFSAGNTIYF
TRBD1	TRBJ1-1	.	TRBV7-3	TGTGCCAGCAGCTCCAGAGGACAGGGGAGCACTGAAGCTTTCTTT	CASSSRGQGSTEAFF
TRBD1	TRBJ2-7	.	TRBV7-7	TGTGCCAGCAGCTCCGGGACAGGGCTAGACTACGAGCAGTACTTC	CASSSGTGLDYEQYF
.	TRBJ1-4	.	TRBV2	TGTGCCAGCAGTGAAATGGGCCTTAACGCTGAAAAACTGTTTTTT	CASSEMGLNAEKLFF
TRBD2	TRBJ2-3	.	TRBV19	TGTGCCAGTAGTATAGATTTCGGTACTAGCGGGTACACAGATACGCAGTATTTT	CASSIDFGTSGYTDTQYF
TRBD1	TRBJ1-2	.	TRBV5-4	TGTGCCAGCAGCCCAGGTACAGGGGGAAGGGACTATGGCTACACCTTC	CASSPGTGGRDYGYTF
TRBD2	TRBJ2-1	.	TRBV4-1	TGCGCCAGCAGCAAAGGAACTCAAGCGGGAGCAAACAATGAGCAGTTCTTC	CASSKGTQAGANNEQFF
.	TRBJ1-2	.	TRBV7-6	TGTGCCAGCAGCTTAGTAGCGGGGACCGCTAACTATGGCTACACCTTC	CASSLVAGTANYGYTF
TRBD2	TRBJ2-3	.	TRBV19	TGTGCCACTAGCCCCGGACTAGCAGACACAGATACGCAGTATTTT	CATSPGLADTDTQYF
.	TRBJ1-5	.	TRBV28	TGTGCCAGCACCCTCCATCGACAGATTAGCAATCAGCCCCAGCATTTT	CASTLHRQISNQPQHF
.	TRBJ1-2	.	TRBV30	TGTGCCTGGAGTGGGAGTTTCTATGGCTACACCTTC	CAWSGSFYGYTF
TRBD1	TRBJ2-7	.	TRBV6-1	TGTGCCAGCAGTGGAAGCGCCGGGACAGGGTCGTACGAGCAGTACTTC	CASSGSAGTGSYEQYF
.	TRBJ1-6	.	TRBV6-5	TGTGCCAGCAGAAAAGACAGTGTTTATAATTCACCCCTCCACTTT	CASRKDSVYNSPLHF
.	TRBJ1-5	.	TRBV24-1	TGTGCCACCAGTGAAACAGGGAACAATCAGCCCCAGCATTTT	CATSETGNNQPQHF
.	TRBJ1-3	few	TRBV6-6	TGTGCCAGCACCCTCCTAGCTGGAAACACCATATATTTT	CASTLLAGNTIYF
TRBD1	TRBJ1-2	.	TRBV7-9	TGTGCCAGCAGCCTCCGGACAGGGGGAGATGGCTACACCTTC	CASSLRTGGDGYTF
.	TRBJ2-1	.	TRBV7-9	TGTGCCACAACAGCAGGGCCCTACAATGAGCAGTTCTTC	CATTAGPYNEQFF
.	TRBJ2-2	.	TRBV9	TGTGCCAGCAGCGCAAGGGGGTCCGGGGAGCTGTTTTTT	CASSARGSGELFF
TRBD1	TRBJ1-5	once	TRBV4-3	TGCGCCAGCAGCCAGTTCTTGGGACAGGGAGGTCAGCCCCAGCATTTT	CASSQFLGQGGQPQHF